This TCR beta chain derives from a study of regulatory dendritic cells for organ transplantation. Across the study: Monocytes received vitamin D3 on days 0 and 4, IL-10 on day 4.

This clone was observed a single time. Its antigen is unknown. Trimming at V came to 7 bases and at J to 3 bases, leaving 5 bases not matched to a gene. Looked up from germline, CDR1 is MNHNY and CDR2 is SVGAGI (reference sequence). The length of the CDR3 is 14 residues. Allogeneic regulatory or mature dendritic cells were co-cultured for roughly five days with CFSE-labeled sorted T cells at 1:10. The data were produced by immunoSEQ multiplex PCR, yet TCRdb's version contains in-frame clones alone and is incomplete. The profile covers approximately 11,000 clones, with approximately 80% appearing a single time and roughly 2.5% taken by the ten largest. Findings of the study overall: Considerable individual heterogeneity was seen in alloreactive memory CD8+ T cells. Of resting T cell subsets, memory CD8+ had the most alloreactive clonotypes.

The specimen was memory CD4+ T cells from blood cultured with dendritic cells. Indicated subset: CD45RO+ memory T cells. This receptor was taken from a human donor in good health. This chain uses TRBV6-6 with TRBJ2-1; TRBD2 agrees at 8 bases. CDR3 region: CASMAGGLYNEQFF. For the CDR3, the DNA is TGTGCCAGCATGGCGGGGGGCCTCTACAATGAGCAGTTCTTC.